This T cell receptor (beta chain) was sequenced during a study of T cells in localized non-small cell lung cancer. The table came from immunoSEQ multiplex PCR; TCRdb's copy has only in-frame clones and leaves some out. Counted here are approximately 30,000 clones, about 81% occurring once; the ten biggest clones make up about 40%. This CDR3 region has 15 residues. Germline lookup yields CDR1 SGHTA and CDR2 FQGNSA. Between the trimmed V and J ends, which lost 6 bases and 4 bases, there was a span of 15 bases. The sample here was peripheral blood, taken before any cancer treatment. The gene calls are TRBV7-2 and TRBJ2-2, with TRBD1 as a possible D gene (6 bases). The TCR originated in a male donor aged 60 or older with stage II squamous cell lung carcinoma. The CDR3, as DNA: TGTGCCAGCAGATCCCGGGACATGTCCACCGGGGAGCTGTTTTTT. Translated, it gives CASRSRDMSTGELFF.